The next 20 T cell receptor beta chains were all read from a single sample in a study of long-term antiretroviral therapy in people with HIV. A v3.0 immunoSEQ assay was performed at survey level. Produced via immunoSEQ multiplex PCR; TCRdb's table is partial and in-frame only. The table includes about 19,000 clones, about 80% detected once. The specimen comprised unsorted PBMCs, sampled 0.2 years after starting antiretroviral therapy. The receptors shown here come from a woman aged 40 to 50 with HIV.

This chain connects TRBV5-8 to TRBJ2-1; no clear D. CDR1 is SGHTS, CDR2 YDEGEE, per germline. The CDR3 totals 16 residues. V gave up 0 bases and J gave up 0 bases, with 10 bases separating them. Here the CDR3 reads CASSLEAASSYNEQFF. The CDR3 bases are TGTGCCAGCAGCTTGGAGGCGGCTAGCTCCTACAATGAGCAGTTCTTC.

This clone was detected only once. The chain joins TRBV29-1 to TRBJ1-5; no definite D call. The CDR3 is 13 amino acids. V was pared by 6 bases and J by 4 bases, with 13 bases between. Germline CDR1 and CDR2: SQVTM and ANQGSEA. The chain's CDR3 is CSVLTDRNQPQHF. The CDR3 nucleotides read TGCAGCGTGCTTACGGACCGAAATCAGCCCCAGCATTTT. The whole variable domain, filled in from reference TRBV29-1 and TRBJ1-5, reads SAVISQKPSRDICQRGTSLTIQCQVDSQVTMMFWYRQQPGQSLTLIATANQGSEATYESGFVIDKFPISRPNLTFSTLTVSNMSPEDSSIYLCSVLTDRNQPQHFGDGTRLSIL.

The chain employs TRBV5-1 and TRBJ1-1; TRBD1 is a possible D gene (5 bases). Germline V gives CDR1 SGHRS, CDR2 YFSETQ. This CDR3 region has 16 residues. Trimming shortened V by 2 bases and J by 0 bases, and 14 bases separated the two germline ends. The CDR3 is CASSFSPGRLNTEAFF. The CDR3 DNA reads TGCGCCAGCAGCTTTAGTCCAGGGAGGTTGAACACTGAAGCTTTCTTT.

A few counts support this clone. DNA of the CDR3: TGTGCCAGCAGTATCAGTCGGACAGGGGGAGCGGTCGGCTACACCTTC. Protein: CASSISRTGGAVGYTF. The V call is TRBV2, the J call TRBJ1-2; TRBD1 aligns across 10 bases. Germline trimming cut 5 bases from V and 8 bases from J; bases unmatched to any gene: 14. Germline V gene lookup returns CDR1 SNHLY and CDR2 FYNNEI. This CDR3 comprises 16 residues.

Here the CDR3 reads CASSLAVNYGYTF. For the CDR3, the DNA is TGTGCCAGCAGCTTGGCGGTGAACTATGGCTACACCTTC. This rearrangement joins TRBV5-5 to TRBJ1-2; D is undetermined. CDR1 and CDR2 (germline): SGHKS, YYEKEE (reference sequence). Trimming stripped 0 bases from V and 2 bases from J, with 5 bases between. This CDR3 contains 13 residues. Filled out from reference TRBV5-5 and TRBJ1-2, the complete variable domain reads DAGVTQSPTHLIKTRGQQVTLRCSPISGHKSVSWYQQVLGQGPQFIFQYYEKEERGRGNFPDRFSARQFPNYSSELNVNALLLGDSALYLCASSLAVNYGYTFGSGTRLTVV.

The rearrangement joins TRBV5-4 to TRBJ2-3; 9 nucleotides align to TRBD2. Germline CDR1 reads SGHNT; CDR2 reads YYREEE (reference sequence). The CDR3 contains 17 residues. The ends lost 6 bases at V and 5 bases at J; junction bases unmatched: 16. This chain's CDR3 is CASKPEGASGKRDTQYF. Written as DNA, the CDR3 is TGTGCCAGCAAACCCGAAGGGGCTAGCGGGAAACGAGATACGCAGTATTTT.

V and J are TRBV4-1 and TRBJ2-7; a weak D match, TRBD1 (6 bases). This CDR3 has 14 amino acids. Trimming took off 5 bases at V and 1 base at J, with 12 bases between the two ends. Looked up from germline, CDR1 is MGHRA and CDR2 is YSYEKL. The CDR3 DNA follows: TGCGCCAGCAGCTTATTGACAGGATCCTACGAGCAGTACTTC. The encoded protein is CASSLLTGSYEQYF.

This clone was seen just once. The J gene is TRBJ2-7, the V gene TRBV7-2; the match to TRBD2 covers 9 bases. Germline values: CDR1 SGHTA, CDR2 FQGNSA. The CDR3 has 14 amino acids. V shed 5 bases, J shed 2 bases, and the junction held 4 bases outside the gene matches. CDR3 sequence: CASSRSSGAYEQYF. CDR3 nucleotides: TGTGCCAGCAGCCGATCTAGCGGGGCCTACGAGCAGTACTTC.

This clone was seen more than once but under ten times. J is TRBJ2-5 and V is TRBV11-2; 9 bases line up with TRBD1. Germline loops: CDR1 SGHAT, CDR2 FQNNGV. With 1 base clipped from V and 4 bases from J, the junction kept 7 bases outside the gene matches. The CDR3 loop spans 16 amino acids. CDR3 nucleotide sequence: TGTGCCAGCAGCTTAGGCCGACAGGGGGTTGGAGAGACCCAGTACTTC. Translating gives CASSLGRQGVGETQYF.

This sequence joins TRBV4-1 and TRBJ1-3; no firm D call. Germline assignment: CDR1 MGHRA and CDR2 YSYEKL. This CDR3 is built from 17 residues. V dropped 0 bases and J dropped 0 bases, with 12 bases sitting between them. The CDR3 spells CASSQDMGYGSGNTIYF. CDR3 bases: TGCGCCAGCAGCCAAGATATGGGATACGGCTCTGGAAACACCATATATTTT.

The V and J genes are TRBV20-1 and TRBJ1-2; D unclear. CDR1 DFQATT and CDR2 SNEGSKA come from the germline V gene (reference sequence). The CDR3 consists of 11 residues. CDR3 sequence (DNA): TGCAGCTACCGTGGAGGGTATGGCTACACCTTC. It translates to CSYRGGYGYTF.

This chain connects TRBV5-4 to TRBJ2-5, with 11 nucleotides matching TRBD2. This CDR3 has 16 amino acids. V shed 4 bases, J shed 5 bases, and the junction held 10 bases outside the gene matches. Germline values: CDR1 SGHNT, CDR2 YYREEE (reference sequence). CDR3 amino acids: CASSPLAGGPGETQYF. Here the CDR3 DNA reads TGTGCCAGCAGCCCCCTAGCGGGGGGCCCTGGGGAGACCCAGTACTTC.

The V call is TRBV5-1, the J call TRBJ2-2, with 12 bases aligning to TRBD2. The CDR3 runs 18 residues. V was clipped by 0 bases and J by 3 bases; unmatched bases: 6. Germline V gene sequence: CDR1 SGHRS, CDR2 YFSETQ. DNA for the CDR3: TGCGCCAGCAGCTTGGAACTAGCGGGAGGAGGGTACACCGGGGAGCTGTTTTTT. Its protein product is CASSLELAGGGYTGELFF.

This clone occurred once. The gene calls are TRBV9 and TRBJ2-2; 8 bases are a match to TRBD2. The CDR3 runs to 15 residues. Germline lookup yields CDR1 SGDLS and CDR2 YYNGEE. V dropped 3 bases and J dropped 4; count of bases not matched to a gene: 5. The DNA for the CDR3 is TGTGCCAGCAGCGCGGGAGGGTTGGGCACCGGGGAGCTGTTTTTT. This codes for CASSAGGLGTGELFF.

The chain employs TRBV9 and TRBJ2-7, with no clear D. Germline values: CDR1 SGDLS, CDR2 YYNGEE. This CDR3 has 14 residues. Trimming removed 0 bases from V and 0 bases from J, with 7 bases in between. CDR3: CASSVADSSYEQYF. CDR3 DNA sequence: TGTGCCAGCAGCGTAGCCGATAGCTCCTACGAGCAGTACTTC.

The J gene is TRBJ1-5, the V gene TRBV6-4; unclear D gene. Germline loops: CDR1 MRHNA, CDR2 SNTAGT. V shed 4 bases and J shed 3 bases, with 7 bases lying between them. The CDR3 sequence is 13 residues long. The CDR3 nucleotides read TGTGCCAGCAGTGCTGGGTCCAATCAGCCCCAGCATTTT. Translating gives CASSAGSNQPQHF.

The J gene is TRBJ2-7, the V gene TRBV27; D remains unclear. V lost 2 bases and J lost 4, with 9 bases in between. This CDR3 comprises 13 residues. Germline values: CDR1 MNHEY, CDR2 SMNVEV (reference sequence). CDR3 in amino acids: CASSLAAEYEQYF. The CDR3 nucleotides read TGTGCCAGCAGTTTAGCGGCGGAGTACGAGCAGTACTTC.

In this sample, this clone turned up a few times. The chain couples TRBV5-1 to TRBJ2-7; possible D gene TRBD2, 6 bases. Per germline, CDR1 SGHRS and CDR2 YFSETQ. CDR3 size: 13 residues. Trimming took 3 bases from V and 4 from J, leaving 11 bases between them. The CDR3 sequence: CASSWGAGYEQYF. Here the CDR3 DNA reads TGCGCCAGCAGCTGGGGCGCGGGATACGAGCAGTACTTC.

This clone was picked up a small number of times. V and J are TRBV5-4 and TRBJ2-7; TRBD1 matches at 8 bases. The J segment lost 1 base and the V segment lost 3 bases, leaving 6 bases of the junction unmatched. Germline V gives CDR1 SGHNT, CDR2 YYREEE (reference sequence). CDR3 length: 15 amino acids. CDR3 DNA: TGTGCCAGCAGCTCCCGGGACAGGAGTTCCTACGAGCAGTACTTC. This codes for CASSSRDRSSYEQYF.

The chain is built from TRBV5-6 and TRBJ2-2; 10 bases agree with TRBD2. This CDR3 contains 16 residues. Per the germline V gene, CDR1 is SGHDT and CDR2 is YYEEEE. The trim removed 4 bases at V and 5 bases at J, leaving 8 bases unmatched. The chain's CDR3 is CASSNLLAGRTGELFF. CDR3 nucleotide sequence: TGTGCCAGCAGCAACTTACTAGCGGGGAGAACCGGGGAGCTGTTTTTT.